This is a list of T cell receptor beta chains from one sample in a study of CD8 T cells in Susac syndrome. From the immunoSEQ multiplex PCR reads, TCRdb called clonotypes with MiXCR, one entry per CDR3 protein. The repertoire includes about 130,000 distinct CDR3 sequences, 93% of them detected once, and around 0.3% sits in the top ten. Sequencing used CD8+ T cells from PBMCs. The receptor source for this set is a human donor with multiple sclerosis. Each CDR3 is given with its conserved first and last residue. Each record gives: J gene, D gene, V gene, clone size, CDR3 length, CDR3 protein, CDR3 DNA. The D gene is left open where the match is weak. Clone size, where shown, is once, few, many, or a class for clones that have expanded.

TRBJ2-7 - TRBV9 few 14 CASSPRPYPYEQYF TGTGCCAGCAGTCCCCGACCCTATCCCTACGAGCAGTACTTC
TRBJ1-1 TRBD1 TRBV9 once 13 CASSRQGKDEAFF TGTGCCAGCAGCCGACAGGGGAAAGATGAAGCTTTCTTT
TRBJ1-5 - TRBV28 - 13 CASDVLSNQPQHF TGTGCCAGCGATGTCCTCAGCAATCAGCCCCAGCATTTT
TRBJ1-4 TRBD1 TRBV19 once 15 CASSIDRDRNEKLFF TGTGCCAGTAGTATAGACCGGGACAGAAATGAAAAACTGTTTTTT
TRBJ2-1 - TRBV5-1 - 16 CASSLASGAVYNEQFF TGCGCCAGCAGCTTGGCCTCGGGAGCGGTCTACAATGAGCAGTTCTTC
TRBJ2-2 - TRBV5-4 - 16 CASSGWGGADTGELFF TGTGCCAGCAGCGGGTGGGGGGGCGCCGACACCGGGGAGCTGTTTTTT
TRBJ2-1 - TRBV7-2 - 14 CASSPWDDHNEQFF TGTGCCAGCAGCCCCTGGGACGACCACAATGAGCAGTTCTTC
TRBJ2-1 - TRBV30 - 12 CAWSVSDNEQFF TGTGCCTGGAGTGTATCGGACAATGAGCAGTTCTTC
TRBJ2-7 - TRBV7-9 - 14 CASSKEGDLYEQYF TGTGCCAGCAGTAAGGAGGGGGACCTGTACGAGCAGTACTTC
TRBJ2-1 - TRBV11-2 - 12 CASSFIEDEQFF TGTGCCAGCAGCTTTATTGAGGATGAGCAGTTCTTC
TRBJ1-5 TRBD1 TRBV12-3/TRBV12-4 - 14 CASSPDRVRQPQHF TGTGCCAGCAGCCCGGACAGGGTGCGGCAGCCCCAGCATTTT
TRBJ2-7 - TRBV27 - 17 CASLPLWGPHLYYEQYF TGTGCCAGCTTACCCCTCTGGGGGCCGCACCTTTATTACGAGCAGTACTTC
TRBJ1-1 TRBD1 TRBV14 - 15 CASSLGTGFGTEAFF TGTGCCAGCAGCCTCGGGACAGGGTTCGGCACTGAAGCTTTCTTT
TRBJ2-7 TRBD2 TRBV7-2 - 15 CASSSWTSAFYEQYF TGTGCCAGCAGCTCCTGGACTAGCGCCTTTTACGAGCAGTACTTC
TRBJ2-2 - TRBV9 - 12 CASSPGEGELFF TGTGCCAGCAGCCCCGGAGAAGGGGAGCTGTTTTTT
TRBJ2-1 - TRBV20-1 - 11 CSARDHNEQFF TGCAGTGCCCGAGACCACAATGAGCAGTTCTTC
TRBJ2-1 TRBD2 TRBV15 - 16 CATSRTGTSGRNEQFF TGTGCCACCAGCCGAACCGGGACTAGCGGGAGGAATGAGCAGTTCTTC
TRBJ2-2 TRBD1 TRBV7-2 - 18 CASSPWGQGVLLTGELFF TGTGCCAGCAGCCCCTGGGGACAGGGGGTCTTATTGACCGGGGAGCTGTTTTTT
TRBJ2-1 TRBD2 TRBV5-1 - 15 CASSLAGLVVNEQFF TGCGCCAGCAGCCTTGCGGGACTAGTTGTGAATGAGCAGTTCTTC
TRBJ2-1 TRBD2 TRBV2 - 16 CASSEGLAGGRVEQFF TGTGCCAGCAGTGAAGGACTAGCGGGAGGTCGAGTTGAGCAGTTCTTC
TRBJ1-5 TRBD1 TRBV15 - 16 CATSSTGTGGDQPQHF TGTGCCACCAGCAGTACCGGGACAGGGGGCGATCAGCCCCAGCATTTT
TRBJ2-3 TRBD2 TRBV24-1 - 17 CATSDFRSGGMTDTQYF TGTGCCACCAGTGATTTCCGGAGCGGGGGGATGACAGATACGCAGTATTTT
TRBJ2-2 TRBD2 TRBV6-1 - 16 CASRIPGLANTGELFF TGTGCCAGCAGGATTCCGGGACTAGCAAACACCGGGGAGCTGTTTTTT
TRBJ2-5 TRBD2 TRBV3-1 - 13 CASSHTALAGLYF TGTGCCAGCAGCCACACAGCCCTAGCGGGTCTGTACTTC
TRBJ2-1 TRBD2 TRBV13 - 18 CASSTTGLAASSYNEQFF TGTGCCAGCAGCACGACCGGACTAGCGGCGAGCTCCTACAATGAGCAGTTCTTC
TRBJ2-1 TRBD2 TRBV20-1 - 14 CSATGGSSYNEQFF TGCAGTGCTACCGGGGGGAGCTCCTACAATGAGCAGTTCTTC
TRBJ1-1 - TRBV5-1 few 16 CASSPYRAPMNTEAFF TGCGCCAGCAGCCCTTACAGGGCCCCCATGAACACTGAAGCTTTCTTT
TRBJ2-4 - TRBV28 - 15 CASSRRSLAKNIQYF TGTGCCAGCAGTAGACGCAGTCTAGCCAAAAACATTCAGTACTTC
TRBJ1-4 - TRBV7-9 - 15 CASSRLGTTNEKLFF TGTGCCAGCAGCAGGTTGGGAACAACTAATGAAAAACTGTTTTTT
TRBJ1-5 - TRBV10-3 - 17 CAISEEGRSTQNQPQHF TGTGCCATCAGTGAAGAGGGCAGATCCACTCAAAATCAGCCCCAGCATTTT
TRBJ2-6 - TRBV7-9 - 16 CASSPTGGAGANVLTF TGTGCCAGCAGCCCAACCGGGGGAGCTGGGGCCAACGTCCTGACTTTC
TRBJ2-1 - TRBV6-2/TRBV6-3 - 14 CASSPQAGYNEQFF TGTGCCAGCAGCCCCCAGGCGGGTTACAATGAGCAGTTCTTC
TRBJ2-2 - TRBV7-9 - 16 CASSLLSGRHAGELFF TGTGCCAGCAGCTTATTATCTGGTCGTCACGCCGGGGAGCTGTTTTTT
TRBJ2-1 TRBD1 TRBV7-6 - 16 CASSSADREAYNEQFF TGTGCCAGCAGCTCCGCGGACAGGGAGGCCTACAATGAGCAGTTCTTC
TRBJ2-5 - TRBV27 once 13 CASSFGLQETQYF TGTGCCAGCAGTTTTGGATTACAAGAGACCCAGTACTTC
TRBJ1-2 TRBD1 TRBV29-1 - 13 CSCWTGANYGYTF TGCAGCTGCTGGACAGGGGCTAACTATGGCTACACCTTC
TRBJ2-7 - TRBV20-1 once 11 CSANGEQFRYF TGCAGTGCAAATGGGGAGCAATTCCGGTACTTC
TRBJ2-2 TRBD2 TRBV12-3/TRBV12-4 - 15 CASRASGANTGELFF TGTGCCAGCAGAGCGAGCGGGGCCAACACCGGGGAGCTGTTTTTT
TRBJ2-5 - TRBV7-9 - 12 CASSRGSETQYF TGTGCCAGCAGCCGAGGGTCCGAGACCCAGTACTTC
TRBJ2-3 TRBD1 TRBV27 - 14 CASTTVGGRDTQYF TGTGCCAGCACCACCGTAGGGGGCCGGGATACGCAGTATTTT
TRBJ1-5 TRBD1 TRBV24-1 - 16 CATSDGGQAGRQPQHF TGTGCCACCAGTGATGGGGGACAGGCGGGTCGGCAGCCCCAGCATTTT
TRBJ2-1 - TRBV5-1 once 14 CASSLFGGRYEQFF TGCGCCAGCAGCTTGTTTGGGGGGCGGTATGAGCAGTTCTTC
TRBJ2-3 TRBD2 TRBV5-6 - 16 CASSLAGEGWADTQYF TGTGCCAGCAGCTTGGCCGGGGAGGGATGGGCAGATACGCAGTATTTT
TRBJ2-1 - TRBV5-6 once 13 CASSFVQYNEQFF TGTGCCAGCAGCTTCGTACAGTACAATGAGCAGTTCTTC
TRBJ2-7 - TRBV14 few 15 CASSRVGNSRDEQYF TGTGCCAGCAGCCGGGTGGGGAACTCTCGTGACGAGCAGTACTTC